This T cell receptor (beta chain) was found in a study of shared clonotypes between healthy human individuals (dated by TCRdb to about 2020). Regarding the study in general: A couple of women and three men aged 18 to 49 years were included in the cohort. For each donor, CD4 naive and CD4 memory were each run on three plates, CD8 naive on two plates, and CD8 memory on one plate. The study deeply sequenced blood TCR repertoires of five healthy adults to estimate repertoire size and the extent of clonotype sharing between individuals. Different laboratories and diverse techniques were used to prepare libraries and sequence TCR repertoires, to increase sequencing depth and limit assay-specific biases. Between about 0.8 and 9.5 billion PBMCs per donor were obtained by leukapheresis. Paper-wide results and their limitations: Larger estimated clonotype richness was generally found for naive subsets than for memory subsets. Sampling was restricted to blood, and TCR repertoires in tissue are likely to differ from TCR repertoires in blood. Even with the large sequencing depth, rarefaction of the sorted-subset datasets indicated that sequencing was incomplete. Based on pairwise subsampling, the degree of clonotype sharing among donors was expected to be affected by sequencing depth. Because the study included only a small number of donors, the genetic and exposure-history diversity represented was limited. When a handful of donors were compared, the shared fraction of clonotypes was around 5.1% for naive CD4, roughly 3.3% for naive CD8, 2% to 2.5% for memory CD4, and less than 0.45% for memory CD8. Higher generation probabilities were observed for clonotypes shared by all four sorted-subset donors than for non-shared clonotypes.

For the CD8 naive samples, CD45RO-negative cells were positively selected for CCR7, yielding a CD45RA+CCR7+ population from which TemRA cells were excluded. The donors were healthy, HIV-negative adults with no recently reported acute infections or vaccinations. All donors were Caucasian adults living in Nashville, Tennessee, USA. After blood collection by leukapheresis, PBMCs were isolated using Ficoll-Histopaque density gradient centrifugation and then cryopreserved in the vapor phase of liquid nitrogen. Analytical flow cytometry was used to check the purity and quantity of every magnetically sorted T cell population. Each sorted fraction had its genomic DNA isolated and then quantified by UV absorbance on a Nanodrop 2000c. Remarks on this clone: Its antigen remains unidentified. The sample holds no much larger clone one base away, and base qualities are not on file.

Using the deep immunoSEQ assay, multiplex PCR amplified TCR CDR3 regions from genomic DNA. Extracted genomic DNA from each cell subset was distributed evenly across all wells of several immunoSEQ 96-well plates, and each plate was treated as a replicate. Each replicate PCR for sorted subsets received about 180 ng genomic DNA, equal to around 32,000 T cell genomes. Purified libraries were quantified with a Qubit 3.0 fluorometer, sized on a Bioanalyzer 2100, and re-quantified with the KAPA Library Quantification kit. A separate single-read 150-cycle Illumina NextSeq 550 flow cell was used to sequence each immunoSEQ 96-well plate. On the authors' methods: Because the immunoSEQ output held only junctional sequences and lacked quality scores, the filtering could not match the filtering applied to full-length reads. Sequences were annotated with PyIR, a Python wrapper for IgBLAST v1.9, using IMGT germline references to assign V/J genes and CDR3. Reads were removed for weak V/J assignments (E-value above 1e-6), missing CDR3, stop codons, out-of-frame junctions, or ambiguous translated residues. A V3J clonotype was defined by an identical inferred V gene, J gene, and CDR3 amino acid sequence. Percentage overlap between repertoires was calculated by dividing the number of shared unique clonotypes by the size of the smaller repertoire. RTK rarefaction, the Chao1 estimator, and Recon v2.1 estimates of unobserved clonotypes were used to assess repertoire richness. For all TCRbeta clonotypes obtained by the gDNA method from a few donors, generation probabilities were computed with OLGA. Sourced from immuneACCESS, this table was stored by TCRdb with only in-frame sequences that have V and J called. A share of the clones is absent; for the studies checked, an unresolved V gene accounts for under half, and the remainder has no known explanation. The V and J calls and the clone size are those of that table, but D and trimming were determined from the DNA. This sample is represented by about 2 million clones; just under 95% of them were singletons. More than 0.95% of the sample belongs to the ten largest clones.

The sequenced sample consisted of naive CD8+ T cells sorted from blood. What this sample's cell subset or site label stands for: CD45RA+CCR7+. The clonotype was recovered from a man aged 18 to 29 in good health.

The DNA reads TGTGCCAGCAGGAGGGATTCGGGGATTGGGGAGACCCAGTACTTC. Its coded protein is CASRRDSGIGETQYF. The rearranged segments are TRBV6-1 and TRBJ2-5; the D gene is perhaps TRBD2, from 5 matching bases. The germline V gene gives CDR1 as MNHNS and CDR2 as SASEGT. The CDR3 holds 15 amino acids from the cysteine to the phenylalanine. Of all the DNA, just the CDR3 is kept, 45 bases in frame from base 1. The junction shows trimming of 6 bases on V and 5 bases on J, plus 19 bases between the germline ends.